These 22 T cell receptor beta chains came from one sample sequenced in a study of blood T cell repertoires in COVID-19. Assay: immunoSEQ multiplex PCR; the TCRdb copy retains only in-frame clones and omits some. The table includes approximately 240,000 clones, 83% detected once. The sample taken for sequencing was peripheral blood. These receptors were taken from a woman aged 25 to 39 with COVID-19, enrolled during active disease.

This chain connects TRBV29-1 to TRBJ2-7; tentatively, D is TRBD1 (6 bases). CDR1 and CDR2 from the germline V gene are SQVTM and ANQGSEA. This CDR3 has 16 residues. Trimming pared 0 bases from V and 2 bases from J, leaving 17 bases between. CDR3 sequence reads: CSVEDHNRVLTYEQYF. The CDR3 nucleotides are TGCAGCGTTGAAGACCACAACAGGGTCCTTACCTACGAGCAGTACTTC.

J is TRBJ2-3 and V is TRBV28; 9 nucleotides line up with TRBD2. The CDR3 loop spans 15 amino acids. Germline trimming cut 6 bases from V and 6 bases from J; bases unmatched to any gene: 10. The germline V gene encodes CDR1 MDHEN and CDR2 SYDVKM. The CDR3 DNA sequence: TGTGCCAGCAGCCCCTCCGGCGGGGGGGCGGATACGCAGTATTTT. Protein product: CASSPSGGGADTQYF.

The rearrangement joins TRBV27 to TRBJ1-1; 7 positions match TRBD1. With V trimmed by 3 bases and J by 7 bases, 8 bases remained unmatched. Germline CDR1 MNHEY, CDR2 SMNVEV (reference sequence). This CDR3 spans 14 amino acids. CDR3 sequence: CASSFGTVGGEAFF. The CDR3 DNA sequence: TGTGCCAGCAGTTTTGGGACAGTTGGTGGTGAAGCTTTCTTT.

The V and J genes are TRBV27 and TRBJ1-2; 9 bases fit TRBD1. Germline V CDR1 and CDR2: MNHEY, SMNVEV (reference sequence). J was trimmed by 4 bases and V by 6 bases; bases with no gene match: 3. The CDR3 is made up of 13 amino acids. The CDR3 sequence: CASRGQGIYGYTF. The CDR3 DNA follows: TGTGCCAGCAGAGGACAGGGGATCTATGGCTACACCTTC.

The J gene is TRBJ2-3, the V gene TRBV3-1 (or the pseudogene TRBV3-2); maybe TRBD1 (5 bases). Germline assignment: CDR1 LGHDT and CDR2 YNNKEL (reference sequence). The CDR3 contains 13 residues. Deletions cut 4 bases from V and 1 base from J, with 6 bases between. The CDR3 loop reads CASSLGGTDTQYF. In nucleotides, the CDR3 is TGTGCCAGCAGCCTAGGGGGCACAGATACGCAGTATTTT.

This clone was detected only a few times. The chain carries TRBV28 and TRBJ1-1, with unresolved D. Trimming removed 10 bases from V and 4 bases from J, with 19 bases in between. The length of the CDR3 is 14 residues. The germline V gene encodes CDR1 MDHEN and CDR2 SYDVKM. CDR3 region: CANRPSGEGTEAFF. In DNA, the CDR3 is TGTGCCAACCGACCCAGCGGTGAGGGCACTGAAGCTTTCTTT.

This chain links TRBV5-4 with TRBJ2-7; 8 bases align to TRBD2. The CDR3 is made up of 14 amino acids. Per the germline V gene, CDR1 is SGHNT and CDR2 is YYREEE (reference sequence). Trimming removed 6 bases from V and 3 bases from J; junction bases left unmatched: 8. The CDR3 here is CASTQAGVLYEQYF. The CDR3 nucleotides read TGTGCCAGCACCCAAGCGGGAGTCCTCTACGAGCAGTACTTC.

V usage is TRBV6-5 and J usage is TRBJ1-4; 10 positions match TRBD1. V shed 7 bases and J 7 bases; nucleotides not matched to a gene: 9. The CDR3 covers 15 residues. Germline V gene lookup returns CDR1 MNHEY and CDR2 SVGAGI. The CDR3 sequence: CASTYRTGGTEKLFF. The CDR3 DNA is TGTGCCAGCACCTACCGGACAGGGGGAACTGAAAAACTGTTTTTT.

J is TRBJ1-4 and V is TRBV6-5; no clear D. CDR1 is MNHEY and CDR2 is SVGAGI in the germline V gene. V gave up 6 bases and J gave up 5 bases, with 13 bases separating them. CDR3 length equals 14 residues. The CDR3 loop is CASRWSGENEKLFF. CDR3 nucleotides: TGTGCCAGCAGGTGGTCGGGAGAGAATGAAAAACTGTTTTTT.

This sequence joins TRBV7-6 and TRBJ2-1; the match to TRBD2 covers 16 bases. The germline V gene encodes CDR1 SGHVS and CDR2 FNYEAQ. The CDR3 has 17 amino acids. J gave up 5 bases and V 6 bases, and 7 bases lay outside the gene matches. The CDR3 DNA is TGTGCCAGCAGGCCCGGGACTAGCGGGGGGGCGAACAATGAGCAGTTCTTC. It codes for CASRPGTSGGANNEQFF.

The J gene is TRBJ1-3, the V gene TRBV7-9; TRBD1 matches at 9 bases. This CDR3 region has 14 residues. V gave up 8 bases and J gave up 4 bases; unmatched junction bases: 6. Germline CDR1 and CDR2: SEHNR and FQNEAQ (reference sequence). The CDR3 loop is CASVGQGYGNTIYF. CDR3 DNA sequence: TGTGCCAGCGTCGGACAGGGGTACGGAAACACCATATATTTT.

The chain uses TRBV15 and TRBJ2-1, with 7 positions matching TRBD2. V shed 0 bases and J 0 bases; nucleotides not matched to a gene: 5. CDR1 LNHNV and CDR2 YYDKDF come from the germline V gene (reference sequence). There are 17 residues in the CDR3. For the CDR3, the DNA is TGTGCCACCAGCAGAGATTTAGCGGGTACCTCCTACAATGAGCAGTTCTTC. Encoded protein: CATSRDLAGTSYNEQFF.

This clone occurred once. This sequence joins TRBV18 and TRBJ2-5; D is uncertain. Trimming took off 6 bases at V and 0 bases at J, with 11 bases between the two ends. CDR1 and CDR2 (germline): KGHSH, LQKENI. The length of the CDR3 is 14 residues. CDR3 DNA sequence: TGTGCCAGCTCCCCAGCCAGTAACCAAGAGACCCAGTACTTC. It encodes CASSPASNQETQYF.

This clone was seen a few times. V and J are TRBV15 and TRBJ2-7; D not certain. Germline assignment: CDR1 LNHNV and CDR2 YYDKDF (reference sequence). V gave up 6 bases and J gave up 0 bases, with 9 bases separating them. The CDR3 runs 13 residues. The CDR3 DNA reads as TGTGCCACCAGGAGGTCCAGCTCCTACGAGCAGTACTTC. It codes for CATRRSSSYEQYF.

The J gene is TRBJ1-2, the V gene TRBV28; D uncertain. Germline V gene sequence: CDR1 MDHEN, CDR2 SYDVKM. The CDR3 covers 12 residues. The V and J ends lost 1 base and 4 bases respectively, with 4 bases between them. The DNA of the CDR3 is TGTGCCAGCAGTTTATCGGGCTATGGCTACACCTTC. Translated: CASSLSGYGYTF.

The chain has TRBV9 and TRBJ2-2, with 8 nucleotides matching TRBD2. This CDR3 is built from 15 residues. With 0 bases clipped from V and 9 bases from J, the junction kept 7 bases outside the gene matches. Germline V lookup: CDR1 SGDLS, CDR2 YYNGEE. The CDR3 sequence is CASSVEGREARELFF. The DNA for the CDR3 is TGTGCCAGCAGCGTAGAGGGGCGGGAGGCCCGGGAGCTGTTTTTT.

The genes are TRBV7-2 and TRBJ1-2; 9 bases are shared with TRBD1. V gave up 2 bases and J gave up 8 bases; unmatched junction bases: 6. The germline V gene encodes CDR1 SGHTA and CDR2 FQGNSA. The CDR3 sequence is 14 residues long. This chain's CDR3 is CASSLLGQGYGYTF. CDR3 DNA sequence: TGTGCCAGCAGCTTACTGGGACAGGGATACGGCTACACCTTC. The complete variable domain, with remaining parts taken from reference TRBV7-2 and TRBJ1-2, reads GAGVSQSPSNKVTEKGKDVELRCDPISGHTALYWYRQSLGQGLEFLIYFQGNSAPDKSGLPSDRFSAERTGGSVSTLTIQRTQQEDSAVYLCASSLLGQGYGYTFGSGTRLTVV.

The chain recombines TRBV5-6 with TRBJ1-1; 7 positions match TRBD1. In germline, CDR1 is SGHDT, CDR2 YYEEEE. Losses at the gene ends were 0 bases for V and 6 bases for J; bases not matched to a gene: 2. The CDR3 length is 13 residues. CDR3 coding DNA: TGTGCCAGCAGCTTGGACAGGGGCTCTGAAGCTTTCTTT. It yields the protein CASSLDRGSEAFF.

The V call is TRBV29-1, the J call TRBJ2-1; TRBD2 matches at 9 bases. This CDR3 is built from 14 residues. V trimming: 8 bases; J trimming: 0 bases; junction bases outside the gene matches: 5. In germline, CDR1 is SQVTM, CDR2 ANQGSEA. CDR3 nucleotides: TGCAGCACCCGGACTAGCGACTCCTACAATGAGCAGTTCTTC. Translation gives CSTRTSDSYNEQFF.

This chain connects TRBV2 to TRBJ2-7; 10 bases map to TRBD1. V was pared by 5 bases and J by 5 bases, with 9 bases of the junction left unmatched. CDR3 length: 15 amino acids. Germline CDR1 SNHLY, CDR2 FYNNEI. CDR3 region: CASSQPGQGNHEQYF. CDR3 sequence (DNA): TGTGCCAGCAGTCAACCGGGACAGGGGAATCACGAGCAGTACTTC.

The J gene is TRBJ2-2, the V gene TRBV9; 10 nucleotides align to TRBD1. Germline V gives CDR1 SGDLS, CDR2 YYNGEE. This CDR3 is built from 16 residues. V was pared by 3 bases and J by 4 bases, with 6 bases of the junction left unmatched. The CDR3 region has the DNA TGTGCCAGCAGCGCCCCGGGACAGGGGTTCACCGGGGAGCTGTTTTTT. Translating gives CASSAPGQGFTGELFF.

This clone was found a few times. This chain connects TRBV16 to TRBJ2-5, with 7 bases identical to TRBD1. The CDR3 runs to 14 residues. Germline CDR1 is KGHSY and CDR2 is FQNENV. Unmatched junction bases numbered 2, after V lost 0 bases and J lost 4 bases. DNA for the CDR3: TGTGCCAGCAGCCAATCGGCAGGGGGAGAGACCCAGTACTTC. Translation gives CASSQSAGGETQYF.